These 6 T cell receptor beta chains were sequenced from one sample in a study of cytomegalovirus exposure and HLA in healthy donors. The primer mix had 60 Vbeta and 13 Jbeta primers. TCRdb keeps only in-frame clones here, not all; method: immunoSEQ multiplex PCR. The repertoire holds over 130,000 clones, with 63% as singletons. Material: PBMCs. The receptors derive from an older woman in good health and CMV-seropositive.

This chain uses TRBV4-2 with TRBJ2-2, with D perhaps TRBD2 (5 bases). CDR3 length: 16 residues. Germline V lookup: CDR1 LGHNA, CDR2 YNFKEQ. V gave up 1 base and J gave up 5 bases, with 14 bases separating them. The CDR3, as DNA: TGTGCCAGCAGCCAAGGTGGACTGCCGGGGACCGGGGAGCTGTTTTTT. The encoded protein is CASSQGGLPGTGELFF.

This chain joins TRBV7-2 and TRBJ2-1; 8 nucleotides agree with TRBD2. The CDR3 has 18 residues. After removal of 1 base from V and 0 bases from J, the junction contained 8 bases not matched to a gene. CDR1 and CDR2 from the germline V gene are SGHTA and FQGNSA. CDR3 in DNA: TGTGCCAGCAGCTTAGGGGGGGCCGCGGGAGGCTCCTACAATGAGCAGTTCTTC. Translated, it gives CASSLGGAAGGSYNEQFF.

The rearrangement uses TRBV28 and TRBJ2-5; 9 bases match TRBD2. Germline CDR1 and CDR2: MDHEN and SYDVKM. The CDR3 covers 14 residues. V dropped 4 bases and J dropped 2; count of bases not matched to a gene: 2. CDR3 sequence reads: CASSSTSGQETQYF. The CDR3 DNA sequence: TGTGCCAGCAGTTCGACTAGCGGACAAGAGACCCAGTACTTC. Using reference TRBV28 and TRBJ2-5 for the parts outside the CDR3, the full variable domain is DVKVTQSSRYLVKRTGEKVFLECVQDMDHENMFWYRQDPGLGLRLIYFSYDVKMKEKGDIPEGYSVSREKKERFSLILESASTNQTSMYLCASSSTSGQETQYFGPGTRLLVL.

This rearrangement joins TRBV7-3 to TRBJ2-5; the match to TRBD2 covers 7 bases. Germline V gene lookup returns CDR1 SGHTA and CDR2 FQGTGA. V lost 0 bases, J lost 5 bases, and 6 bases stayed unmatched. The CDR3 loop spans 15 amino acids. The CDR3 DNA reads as TGTGCCAGCAGCTTAACGCCGGGAGCGGGGGAGACCCAGTACTTC. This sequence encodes CASSLTPGAGETQYF.

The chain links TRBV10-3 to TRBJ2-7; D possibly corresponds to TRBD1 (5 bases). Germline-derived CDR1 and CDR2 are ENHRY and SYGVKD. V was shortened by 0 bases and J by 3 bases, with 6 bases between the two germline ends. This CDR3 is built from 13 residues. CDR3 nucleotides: TGTGCCATCAGTGAGTCGACAGTCTACGAGCAGTACTTC. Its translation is CAISESTVYEQYF.

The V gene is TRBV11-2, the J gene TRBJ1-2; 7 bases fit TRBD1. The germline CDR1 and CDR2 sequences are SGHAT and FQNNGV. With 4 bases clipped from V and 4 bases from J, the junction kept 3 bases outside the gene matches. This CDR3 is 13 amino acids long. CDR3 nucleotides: TGTGCCAGCAGCTGGGACAGACTCTATGGCTACACCTTC. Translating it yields CASSWDRLYGYTF.